This passage covers 30 T cell receptor beta chains from one sample sequenced in a study of blood T cell repertoires in COVID-19. TCRdb's copy holds only in-frame clones and misses some; the assay was immunoSEQ multiplex PCR. The sample carries about 160,000 clones, 90% recorded once. Sequences were obtained from peripheral blood. The receptor source for this set is a man between 45 and 60 years old with acute or convalescent COVID-19.

This clone was counted once. The gene calls are TRBV29-1 and TRBJ2-1, with a weak D call TRBD1 (6 bases). The germline V and J ends were trimmed by 5 bases and 7 bases, with 24 bases remaining between them. Germline CDR1 and CDR2: SQVTM and ANQGSEA. This CDR3 has 16 amino acids. As DNA, the CDR3 is TGCAGCGTTAGATTGGCTTGGGGACAACTCAGAAATGAGCAGTTCTTC. Amino acids: CSVRLAWGQLRNEQFF.

The rearrangement links TRBV28 to TRBJ2-1; 7 nucleotides align to TRBD1. Germline CDR1 reads MDHEN; CDR2 reads SYDVKM. This CDR3 has 15 amino acids. V trimming: 6 bases; J trimming: 2 bases; junction bases outside the gene matches: 7. CDR3 DNA: TGTGCCAGCAGCACTCACCAGGGGGCCTACAATGAGCAGTTCTTC. As protein: CASSTHQGAYNEQFF.

The gene calls are TRBV7-2 and TRBJ2-7; D is uncertain. The germline V gene encodes CDR1 SGHTA and CDR2 FQGNSA. The CDR3 runs 13 residues. Deletions cut 4 bases from V and 7 bases from J, with 14 bases between. CDR3 sequence (DNA): TGTGCCAGCAGCTCCGCTACCTCTGAAGAGCAGTACTTC. This sequence encodes CASSSATSEEQYF. Combining the CDR3 with reference TRBV7-2 and TRBJ2-7 gives the whole variable domain GAGVSQSPSNKVTEKGKDVELRCDPISGHTALYWYRQSLGQGLEFLIYFQGNSAPDKSGLPSDRFSAERTGGSVSTLTIQRTQQEDSAVYLCASSSATSEEQYFGPGTRLTVT.

The V and J genes are TRBV9 and TRBJ2-5, with TRBD1 matching 7 bases. The CDR3 consists of 16 residues. Germline loops: CDR1 SGDLS, CDR2 YYNGEE. The ends lost 3 bases at V and 2 bases at J; junction bases unmatched: 10. The CDR3, as DNA: TGTGCCAGCAGCGCCCAGACAGGGATGAATCAAGAGACCCAGTACTTC. This gives the protein CASSAQTGMNQETQYF.

The gene calls are TRBV7-9 and TRBJ2-1; 10 nucleotides align to TRBD2. Trimming took 5 bases from V and 10 from J; bases not matched to a gene: 5. Germline-derived CDR1 and CDR2 are SEHNR and FQNEAQ (reference sequence). The CDR3 runs 13 residues. DNA for the CDR3: TGTGCCAGCAGCCCGGAGCGGGAGGGCGAGCAGTTCTTC. Translating gives CASSPEREGEQFF.

The V and J genes are TRBV9 and TRBJ2-2, with 8 bases aligning to TRBD2. CDR3 length equals 14 residues. Germline CDR1 and CDR2: SGDLS and YYNGEE. The trim removed 4 bases at V and 2 bases at J, leaving 1 base unmatched. CDR3 sequence reads: CASSRTSNTGELFF. The CDR3 coding sequence is TGTGCCAGCAGCCGGACTAGCAACACCGGGGAGCTGTTTTTT.

J is TRBJ1-4 and V is TRBV24-1, with D hard to call. Trimming shortened V by 0 bases and J by 7 bases, and 11 bases separated the two germline ends. The length of the CDR3 is 15 residues. CDR1 is KGHDR and CDR2 is SFDVKD in the germline V gene. CDR3 protein: CATSDLIGRIEKLFF. In DNA, the CDR3 is TGTGCCACCAGTGATTTGATAGGGAGAATTGAAAAACTGTTTTTT.

This clone occurred once. The chain has TRBV7-9 and TRBJ1-5; 8 bases are a match to TRBD1. Germline CDR1 and CDR2: SEHNR and FQNEAQ (reference sequence). The CDR3 is 15 residues long. Trimming at V came to 5 bases and at J to 5 bases, leaving 8 bases not matched to a gene. The CDR3 coding sequence is TGTGCCAGCAGCGCCGGGACAGGACTAGATCAGCCCCAGCATTTT. Its protein is CASSAGTGLDQPQHF.

The gene calls are TRBV28 and TRBJ1-5; a weak D match, TRBD1 (5 bases). The CDR3 is 14 residues long. Trimming removed 5 bases from V and 6 bases from J, with 14 bases in between. Germline V gene lookup returns CDR1 MDHEN and CDR2 SYDVKM. This chain's CDR3 is CASSLGGVGQPQHF. The CDR3 coding sequence is TGTGCCAGCAGTCTTGGGGGGGTGGGTCAGCCCCAGCATTTT.

Only one count was recorded for this clone. The same CDR3 arises from other DNA sequences in this sample as well. The genes are TRBV9 and TRBJ1-4; D uncertain. The CDR3 contains 14 residues. V dropped 2 bases and J dropped 0 bases, with 5 bases sitting between them. CDR1 is SGDLS and CDR2 is YYNGEE in the germline V gene. CDR3 DNA: TGTGCCAGCAGCGTTGGCACAACTAATGAAAAACTGTTTTTT. It translates to CASSVGTTNEKLFF.

Regarding this clone: This sample also contains other DNA sequences that code for the same CDR3. The gene calls are TRBV4-1 and TRBJ1-2; no clear D gene. Germline V gene data show CDR1 as MGHRA and CDR2 as YSYEKL. V was pared by 1 base and J by 4 bases, with 10 bases between. The CDR3 is made up of 14 amino acids. The CDR3 loop reads CASSQGTVGYGYTF. CDR3 coding DNA: TGCGCCAGCAGCCAAGGTACAGTCGGCTATGGCTACACCTTC.

The rearrangement joins TRBV5-1 to TRBJ2-7, with 9 nucleotides matching TRBD1. Germline values: CDR1 SGHRS, CDR2 YFSETQ. CDR3 length equals 14 residues. Unmatched junction bases numbered 4, after V lost 4 bases and J lost 2 bases. The CDR3 is CASSRDRDTYEQYF. DNA of the CDR3: TGCGCCAGCAGCCGGGACAGGGATACCTACGAGCAGTACTTC.

The chain carries TRBV9 and TRBJ2-7; 8 nucleotides match TRBD2. V dropped 0 bases and J dropped 1; count of bases not matched to a gene: 3. Germline assignment: CDR1 SGDLS and CDR2 YYNGEE. CDR3 length: 15 residues. CDR3 sequence reads: CASSVGGLGSYEQYF. The CDR3 bases are TGTGCCAGCAGCGTAGGGGGACTAGGTTCCTACGAGCAGTACTTC.

The chain is built from TRBV7-8 and TRBJ1-2; D possibly corresponds to TRBD1 (6 bases). V was cut by 5 bases and J by 2 bases, with 12 bases left in between. The CDR3 consists of 14 residues. The germline V gene has CDR1 SGHVS and CDR2 FQNEAQ. The CDR3 bases are TGTGCCAGCAGCGTAGACAGGTGGAACTATGGCTACACCTTC. Translation: CASSVDRWNYGYTF.

The gene calls are TRBV27 and TRBJ2-7; D may be TRBD2 (7 bases). Germline CDR1 and CDR2: MNHEY and SMNVEV (reference sequence). The CDR3 loop spans 14 amino acids. V was pared by 6 bases and J by 2 bases, with 14 bases between. CDR3 nucleotides: TGTGCCAGCAGCCCTAGGGAGGGGGCCTACGAGCAGTACGTC. This gives the protein CASSPREGAYEQYV.

This sequence joins TRBV27 and TRBJ1-5; 9 nucleotides agree with TRBD1. CDR1 is MNHEY and CDR2 is SMNVEV in the germline V gene (reference sequence). The V gene end was trimmed by 2 bases and the J gene end by 5 bases; junction bases not matched to a gene: 7. CDR3 size: 16 residues. This CDR3 is CASSLTSGTGHQPQHF. CDR3 nucleotide sequence: TGTGCCAGCAGTTTAACGTCCGGGACAGGGCATCAGCCCCAGCATTTT.

This clone occurred once. This chain uses TRBV7-3 with TRBJ2-2; D possibly corresponds to TRBD2 (7 bases). The CDR3 loop spans 17 amino acids. V was shortened by 5 bases and J by 3 bases, with 19 bases between the two germline ends. Germline loops: CDR1 SGHTA, CDR2 FQGTGA. The CDR3 spells CASSPYIGGQYTGELFF. CDR3 bases: TGTGCCAGCAGCCCCTATATCGGGGGGCAGTACACCGGGGAGCTGTTTTTT.

The J gene is TRBJ2-4, the V gene TRBV7-8; tentative D call: TRBD2 (5 bases). Trimming pared 0 bases from V and 9 bases from J, leaving 12 bases between. CDR3 length: 14 amino acids. Germline assignment: CDR1 SGHVS and CDR2 FQNEAQ. The CDR3 is CASSLAATGSIQYF. In nucleotides, the CDR3 is TGTGCCAGCAGCTTAGCCGCCACGGGGAGCATTCAGTACTTC.

The rearrangement links TRBV4-1 to TRBJ2-5, with 9 bases aligning to TRBD2. CDR3 length equals 19 residues. V trimming: 2 bases; J trimming: 2 bases; junction bases outside the gene matches: 15. Germline V lookup: CDR1 MGHRA, CDR2 YSYEKL. CDR3 DNA: TGCGCCAGCAGCCAACCCCCAGGGGCCACTACTAGCGGGCAAGAGACCCAGTACTTC. It encodes CASSQPPGATTSGQETQYF.

The chain links TRBV7-9 to TRBJ1-1; the match to TRBD1 covers 8 bases. The CDR3 is 15 amino acids. Germline lookup yields CDR1 SEHNR and CDR2 FQNEAQ (reference sequence). With V trimmed by 5 bases and J by 3 bases, 8 bases remained unmatched. The CDR3 is CASSPRTGNYTEAFF. For the CDR3, the DNA is TGTGCCAGCAGCCCCCGGACAGGGAACTACACTGAAGCTTTCTTT. Based on the CDR3 plus reference TRBV7-9 and TRBJ1-1, the full variable domain is DTGVSQNPRHKITKRGQNVTFRCDPISEHNRLYWYRQTLGQGPEFLTYFQNEAQLEKSRLLSDRFSAERPKGSFSTLEIQRTEQGDSAMYLCASSPRTGNYTEAFFGQGTRLTVV.

This chain uses TRBV7-6 with TRBJ2-2; the D is unclear. V was shortened by 1 base and J by 2 bases, with 11 bases between the two germline ends. The CDR3 covers 16 residues. CDR1 SGHVS and CDR2 FNYEAQ come from the germline V gene. Here the CDR3 reads CASSLVVGPNTGELFF. The CDR3 region has the DNA TGTGCCAGCAGCTTAGTGGTGGGCCCCAACACCGGGGAGCTGTTTTTT.

The V gene is TRBV7-2, the J gene TRBJ1-1; D uncertain. The CDR3 covers 14 residues. In germline, CDR1 is SGHTA, CDR2 FQGNSA. The germline V and J ends were trimmed by 5 bases and 1 base, with 11 bases remaining between them. The CDR3 loop reads CASSESGGNTEAFF. CDR3 DNA sequence: TGTGCCAGCAGCGAATCGGGTGGGAACACTGAAGCTTTCTTT.

The chain combines TRBV18 with TRBJ2-7; a possible D gene is TRBD1 (5 bases). This CDR3 is 15 amino acids long. CDR1 KGHSH and CDR2 LQKENI come from the germline V gene. V lost 4 bases and J 0 bases, leaving 13 bases between the germline ends. The CDR3 loop reads CASSQATDYSYEQYF. The CDR3 DNA reads as TGTGCCAGCTCACAAGCGACAGATTACTCCTACGAGCAGTACTTC. Full variable domain (remainder filled in from reference TRBV18 and TRBJ2-7): NAGVMQNPRHLVRRRGQEARLRCSPMKGHSHVYWYRQLPEEGLKFMVYLQKENIIDESGMPKERFSAEFPKEGPSILRIQQVVRGDSAAYFCASSQATDYSYEQYFGPGTRLTVT.

The V and J genes are TRBV9 and TRBJ2-1; 13 bases map to TRBD2. This CDR3 comprises 16 residues. Looked up from germline, CDR1 is SGDLS and CDR2 is YYNGEE. V lost 2 bases, J lost 6 bases, and 5 bases stayed unmatched. The CDR3 region is CASSVQGLAGFNEQFF. CDR3 DNA: TGTGCCAGCAGCGTCCAGGGACTAGCGGGATTCAATGAGCAGTTCTTC.

J is TRBJ1-5 and V is TRBV11-2; TRBD1 matches 7 bases. V lost 5 bases, J lost 6 bases, and 4 bases stayed unmatched. Germline V CDR1 and CDR2: SGHAT, FQNNGV. CDR3 size: 13 residues. CDR3 loop: CASSLQGSQPQHF. CDR3 nucleotides: TGTGCCAGCAGCCTACAGGGGTCTCAGCCCCAGCATTTT.

The chain joins TRBV6-2 or TRBV6-3 to TRBJ1-2, with D maybe TRBD1 (6 bases). Deletions cut 2 bases from V and 8 bases from J, with 15 bases between. This CDR3 spans 14 amino acids. Looked up from germline, CDR1 is MNHEY and CDR2 is SVGEGT. The CDR3 nucleotides read TGTGCCAGCAGTTACGGTCAGGGGTCGCGAGGCTACACCTTC. Its translation: CASSYGQGSRGYTF.

The table lists this clone with a few counts. The chain carries TRBV27 and TRBJ2-3; D is unclear. This CDR3 has 14 amino acids. V lost 6 bases and J 8 bases, leaving 18 bases between the germline ends. Per the germline V gene, CDR1 is MNHEY and CDR2 is SMNVEV (reference sequence). The CDR3 reads CASSPSSSPSTQYF. The DNA for the CDR3 is TGTGCCAGCAGCCCGTCGTCGTCGCCCAGTACGCAGTATTTT.

The chain has TRBV10-1 and TRBJ2-1, with 8 bases lining up with TRBD2. Germline CDR1 WNHNN, CDR2 SYGVQD (reference sequence). This CDR3 is 16 amino acids long. V shed 0 bases and J 1 base; nucleotides not matched to a gene: 2. CDR3 sequence (DNA): TGCGCCAGCAGTGAGTCCTTAGCGGGATCCTACAATGAGCAGTTCTTC. This codes for CASSESLAGSYNEQFF.

The V call is TRBV7-8, the J call TRBJ2-5; the match to TRBD2 covers 15 bases. The trim removed 5 bases at V and 0 bases at J, leaving 7 bases unmatched. The CDR3 runs to 18 residues. From germline, CDR1 is SGHVS and CDR2 FQNEAQ. The CDR3 DNA follows: TGTGCCAGCAGCCGAGGGACTAGCGGGGGGCCATACCAAGAGACCCAGTACTTC. Protein sequence: CASSRGTSGGPYQETQYF. The whole variable domain, filled in from reference TRBV7-8 and TRBJ2-5, reads GAGVSQSPRYKVAKRGQDVALRCDPISGHVSLFWYQQALGQGPEFLTYFQNEAQLDKSGLPSDRFFAERPEGSVSTLKIQRTQQEDSAVYLCASSRGTSGGPYQETQYFGPGTRLLVL.

The V and J genes are TRBV6-5 and TRBJ1-2; D is ambiguous. CDR1 is MNHEY, CDR2 SVGAGI, per germline. This CDR3 region has 12 residues. V lost 6 bases and J 4 bases, leaving 9 bases between the germline ends. The CDR3 DNA sequence: TGTGCCAGCAGCCACTTAGCCTATGGCTACACCTTC. This encodes CASSHLAYGYTF.